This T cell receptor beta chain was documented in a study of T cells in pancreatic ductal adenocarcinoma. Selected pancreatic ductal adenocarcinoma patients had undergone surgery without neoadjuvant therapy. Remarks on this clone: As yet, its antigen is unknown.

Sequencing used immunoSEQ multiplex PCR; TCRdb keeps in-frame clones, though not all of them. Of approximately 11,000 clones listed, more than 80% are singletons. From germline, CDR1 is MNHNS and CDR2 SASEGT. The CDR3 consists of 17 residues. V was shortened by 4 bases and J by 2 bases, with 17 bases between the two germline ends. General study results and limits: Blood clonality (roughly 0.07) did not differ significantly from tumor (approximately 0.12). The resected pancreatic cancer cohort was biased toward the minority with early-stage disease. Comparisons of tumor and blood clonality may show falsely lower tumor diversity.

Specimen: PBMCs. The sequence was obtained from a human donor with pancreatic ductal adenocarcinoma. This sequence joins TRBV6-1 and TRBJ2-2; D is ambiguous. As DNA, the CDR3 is TGTGCCAGCAGTGCCGCCGTTGCAACCCTTAACACCGGGGAGCTGTTTTTT. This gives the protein CASSAAVATLNTGELFF.